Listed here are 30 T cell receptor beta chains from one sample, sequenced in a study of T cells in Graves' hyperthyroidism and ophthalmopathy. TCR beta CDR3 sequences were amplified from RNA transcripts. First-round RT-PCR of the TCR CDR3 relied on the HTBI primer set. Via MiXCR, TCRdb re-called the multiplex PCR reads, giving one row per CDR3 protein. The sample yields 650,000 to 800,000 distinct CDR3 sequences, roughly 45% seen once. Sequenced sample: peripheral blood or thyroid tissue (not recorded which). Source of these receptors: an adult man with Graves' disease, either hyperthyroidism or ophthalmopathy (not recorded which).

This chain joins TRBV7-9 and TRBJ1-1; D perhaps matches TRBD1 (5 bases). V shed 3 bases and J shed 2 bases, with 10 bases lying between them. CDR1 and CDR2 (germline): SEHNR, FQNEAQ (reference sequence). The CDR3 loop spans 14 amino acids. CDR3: CASSFGGKNTEAFF. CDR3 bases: TGTGCCAGCAGCTTTGGGGGGAAAAACACTGAAGCTTTCTTT.

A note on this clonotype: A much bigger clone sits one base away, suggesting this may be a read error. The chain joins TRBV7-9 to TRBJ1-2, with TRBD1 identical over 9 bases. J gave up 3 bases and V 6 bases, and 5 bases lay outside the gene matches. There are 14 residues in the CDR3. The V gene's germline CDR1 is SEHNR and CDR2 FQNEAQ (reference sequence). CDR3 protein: CASSVGQGHYGYTF. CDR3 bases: TGTGCCAGCAGTGTCGGACAGGGGCACTATGGCTACACCTTC.

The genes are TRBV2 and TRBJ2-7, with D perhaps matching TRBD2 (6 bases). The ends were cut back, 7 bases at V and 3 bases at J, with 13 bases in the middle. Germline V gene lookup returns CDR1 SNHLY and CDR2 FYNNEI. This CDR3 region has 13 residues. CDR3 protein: CASTPGVRYEQYF. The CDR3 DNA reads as TGTGCCAGCACTCCGGGGGTGCGCTACGAGCAGTACTTC.

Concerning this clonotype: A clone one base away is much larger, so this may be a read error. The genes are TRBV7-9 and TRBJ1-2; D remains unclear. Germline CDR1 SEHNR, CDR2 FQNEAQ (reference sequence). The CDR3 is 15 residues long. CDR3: CASSLGPSSPYGDTF. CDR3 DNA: TGTGCCAGCAGCTTAGGACCCTCCTCCCCCTATGGCGACACCTTC. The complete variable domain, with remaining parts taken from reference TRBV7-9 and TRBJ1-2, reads DTGVSQNPRHKITKRGQNVTFRCDPISEHNRLYWYRQTLGQGPEFLTYFQNEAQLEKSRLLSDRFSAERPKGSFSTLEIQRTEQGDSAMYLCASSLGPSSPYGDTFGSGTRLTVV.

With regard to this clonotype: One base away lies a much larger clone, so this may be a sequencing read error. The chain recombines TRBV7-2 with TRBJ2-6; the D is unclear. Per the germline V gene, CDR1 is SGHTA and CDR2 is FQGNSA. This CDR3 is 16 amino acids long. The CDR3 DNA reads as TGTGCCTGCAGCACATTATTGGGCTCTGGGGCCAACGTCCTGACTTTC. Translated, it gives CACSTLLGSGANVLTF.

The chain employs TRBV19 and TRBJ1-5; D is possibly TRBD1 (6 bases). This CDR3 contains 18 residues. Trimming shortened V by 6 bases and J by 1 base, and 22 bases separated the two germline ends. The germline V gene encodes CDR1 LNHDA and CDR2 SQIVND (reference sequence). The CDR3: CASRVPGGAFESNQPQHF. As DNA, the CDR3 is TGTGCCAGTAGAGTCCCCGGGGGCGCGTTTGAAAGCAATCAGCCCCAGCATTTT. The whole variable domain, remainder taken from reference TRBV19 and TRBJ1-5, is DGGITQSPKYLFRKEGQNVTLSCEQNLNHDAMYWYRQDPGQGLRLIYYSQIVNDFQKGDIAEGYSVSREKKESFPLTVTSAQKNPTAFYLCASRVPGGAFESNQPQHFGDGTRLSIL.

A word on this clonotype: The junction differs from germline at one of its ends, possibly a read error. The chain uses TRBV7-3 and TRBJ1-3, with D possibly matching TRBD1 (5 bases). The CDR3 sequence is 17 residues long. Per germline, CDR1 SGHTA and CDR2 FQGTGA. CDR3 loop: CAGSLLGREFSGNTIYF. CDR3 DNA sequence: TGTGCCGGCAGCTTATTGGGCAGGGAATTCTCTGGAAACACCATATATTTT.

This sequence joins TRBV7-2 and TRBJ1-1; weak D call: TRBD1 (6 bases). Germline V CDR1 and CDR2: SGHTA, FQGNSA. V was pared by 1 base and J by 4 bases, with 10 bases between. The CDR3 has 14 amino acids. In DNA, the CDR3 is TGTGCCAGCAGCTTAGGTTGGGGGCCCACTGAAGCTTTCTTT. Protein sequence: CASSLGWGPTEAFF.

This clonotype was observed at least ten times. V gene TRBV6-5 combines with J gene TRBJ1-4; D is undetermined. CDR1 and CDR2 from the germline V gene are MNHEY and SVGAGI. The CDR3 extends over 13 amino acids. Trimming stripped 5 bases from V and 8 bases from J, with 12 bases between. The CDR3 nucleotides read TGTGCCAGCAGTGAAAAGAAGAGAGAAAAACTGTTTTTT. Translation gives CASSEKKREKLFF.

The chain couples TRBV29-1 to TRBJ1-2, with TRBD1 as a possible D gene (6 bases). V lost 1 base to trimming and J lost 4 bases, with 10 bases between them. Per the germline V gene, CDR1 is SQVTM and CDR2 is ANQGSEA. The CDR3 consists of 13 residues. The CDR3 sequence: CSVEGVRGYGYTF. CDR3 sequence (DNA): TGCAGCGTTGAAGGAGTCAGGGGCTATGGCTACACCTTC.

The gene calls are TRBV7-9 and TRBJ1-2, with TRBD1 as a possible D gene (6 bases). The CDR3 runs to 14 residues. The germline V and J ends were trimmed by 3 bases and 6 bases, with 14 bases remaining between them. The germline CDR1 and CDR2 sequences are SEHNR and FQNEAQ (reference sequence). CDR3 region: CASSLVQGIHGYTF. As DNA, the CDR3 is TGTGCCAGCAGCTTGGTTCAGGGGATCCATGGCTACACCTTC.

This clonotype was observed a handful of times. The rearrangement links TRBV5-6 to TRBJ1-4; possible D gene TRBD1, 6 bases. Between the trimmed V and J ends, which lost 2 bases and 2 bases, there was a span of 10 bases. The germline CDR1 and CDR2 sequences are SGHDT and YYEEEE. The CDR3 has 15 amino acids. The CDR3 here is CASSFMDSTNEKLFF. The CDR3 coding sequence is TGTGCCAGCAGCTTTATGGACAGCACTAATGAAAAACTGTTTTTT. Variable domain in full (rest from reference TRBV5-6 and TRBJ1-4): DAGVTQSPTHLIKTRGQQVTLRCSPKSGHDTVSWYQQALGQGPQFIFQYYEEEERQRGNFPDRFSGHQFPNYSSELNVNALLLGDSALYLCASSFMDSTNEKLFFGSGTQLSVL.

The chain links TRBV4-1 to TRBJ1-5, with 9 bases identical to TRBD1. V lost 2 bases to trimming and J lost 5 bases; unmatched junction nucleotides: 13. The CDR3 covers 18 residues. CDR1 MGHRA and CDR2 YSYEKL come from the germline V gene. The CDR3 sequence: CASSQLPTGTGYDQPQHF. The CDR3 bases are TGCGCCAGCAGCCAACTACCTACCGGGACAGGGTATGATCAGCCCCAGCATTTT.

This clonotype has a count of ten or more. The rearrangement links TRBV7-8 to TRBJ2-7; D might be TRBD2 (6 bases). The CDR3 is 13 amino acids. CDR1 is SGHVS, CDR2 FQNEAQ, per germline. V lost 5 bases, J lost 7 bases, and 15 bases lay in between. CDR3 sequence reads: CASSQIAAGEQYF. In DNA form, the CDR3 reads TGTGCCAGCAGCCAGATTGCTGCGGGGGAGCAGTACTTC. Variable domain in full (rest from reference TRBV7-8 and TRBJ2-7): GAGVSQSPRYKVAKRGQDVALRCDPISGHVSLFWYQQALGQGPEFLTYFQNEAQLDKSGLPSDRFFAERPEGSVSTLKIQRTQQEDSAVYLCASSQIAAGEQYFGPGTRLTVT.

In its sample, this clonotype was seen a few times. The CDR3 region has the DNA TGTGCCAGCAGCCTAGAACCGGGACCTGGAGACGATGGCTACACCTTC. Encoded protein: CASSLEPGPGDDGYTF. This rearrangement joins TRBV9 to TRBJ1-2; a weak D match, TRBD1 (5 bases). CDR3 length equals 16 residues. The V gene lost 4 bases and the J gene lost 6 bases, with 22 bases spanning the gap. Germline values: CDR1 SGDLS, CDR2 YYNGEE.

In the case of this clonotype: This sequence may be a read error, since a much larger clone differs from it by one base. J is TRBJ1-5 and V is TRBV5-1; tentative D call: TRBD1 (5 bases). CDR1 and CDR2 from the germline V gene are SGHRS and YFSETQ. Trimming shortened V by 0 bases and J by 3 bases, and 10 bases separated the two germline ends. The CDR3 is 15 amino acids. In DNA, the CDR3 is TGCGCCAGCAGCTTGGAGGGGTGGACCAATCAGCCCCAGCATTTT. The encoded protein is CASSLEGWTNQPQHF.

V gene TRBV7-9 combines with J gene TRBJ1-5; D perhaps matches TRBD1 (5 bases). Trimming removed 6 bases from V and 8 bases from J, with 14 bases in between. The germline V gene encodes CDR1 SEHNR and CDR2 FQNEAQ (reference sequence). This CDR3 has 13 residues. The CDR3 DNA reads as TGTGCCAGCAGTGCCGACAGTCTTGAGCCCCAGCATTTT. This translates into CASSADSLEPQHF.

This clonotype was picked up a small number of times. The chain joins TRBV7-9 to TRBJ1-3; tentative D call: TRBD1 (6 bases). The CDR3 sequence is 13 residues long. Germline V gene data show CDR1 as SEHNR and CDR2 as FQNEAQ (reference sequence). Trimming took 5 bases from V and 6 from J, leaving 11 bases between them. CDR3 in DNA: TGTGCCAGCAGCAATCAGGGGTTAAACACCATATATTTT. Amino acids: CASSNQGLNTIYF.

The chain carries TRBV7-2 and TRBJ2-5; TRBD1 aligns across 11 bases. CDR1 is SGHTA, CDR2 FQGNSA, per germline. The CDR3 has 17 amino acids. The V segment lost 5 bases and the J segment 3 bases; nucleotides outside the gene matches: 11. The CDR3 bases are TGTGCCAGCAGCCAAGTAGTCTGGGACAGGGGGGAAGAGACCCAGTACTTC. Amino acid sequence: CASSQVVWDRGEETQYF.

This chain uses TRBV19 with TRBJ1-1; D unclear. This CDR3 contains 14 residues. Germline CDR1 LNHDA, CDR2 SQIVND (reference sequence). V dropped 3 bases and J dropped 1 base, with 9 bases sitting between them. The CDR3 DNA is TGTGCCAGTAGTATCTCCCAGGCGAACACTGAAGCTTTCTTT. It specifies CASSISQANTEAFF.

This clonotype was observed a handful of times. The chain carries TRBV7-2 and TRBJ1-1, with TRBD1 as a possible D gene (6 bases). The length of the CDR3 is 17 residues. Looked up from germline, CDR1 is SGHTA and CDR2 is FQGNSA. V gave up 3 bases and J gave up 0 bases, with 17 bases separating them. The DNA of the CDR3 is TGTGCCAGCAGCTTGAGGGGGGAAGGGAAGGTGAACACTGAAGCTTTCTTT. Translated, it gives CASSLRGEGKVNTEAFF.

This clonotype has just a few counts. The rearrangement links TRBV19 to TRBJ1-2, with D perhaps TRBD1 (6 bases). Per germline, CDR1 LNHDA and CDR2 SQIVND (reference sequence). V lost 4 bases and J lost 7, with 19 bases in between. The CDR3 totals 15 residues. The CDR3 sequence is CASSRRQETDSGYTF. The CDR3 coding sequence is TGTGCCAGTAGTAGGCGACAGGAAACCGACTCTGGCTACACCTTC.

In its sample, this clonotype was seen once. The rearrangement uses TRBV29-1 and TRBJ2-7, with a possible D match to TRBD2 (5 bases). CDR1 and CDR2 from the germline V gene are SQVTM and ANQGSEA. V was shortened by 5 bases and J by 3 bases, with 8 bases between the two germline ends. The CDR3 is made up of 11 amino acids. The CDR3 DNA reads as TGCAGCGTTTTCCGGGACTACGAGCAGTACTTC. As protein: CSVFRDYEQYF.

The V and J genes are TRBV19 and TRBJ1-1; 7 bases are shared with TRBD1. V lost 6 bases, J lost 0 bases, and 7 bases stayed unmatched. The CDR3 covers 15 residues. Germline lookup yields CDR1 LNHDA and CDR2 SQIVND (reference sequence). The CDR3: CASSPYDRVNTEAFF. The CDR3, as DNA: TGTGCCAGTAGCCCCTACGACAGGGTGAACACTGAAGCTTTCTTT.

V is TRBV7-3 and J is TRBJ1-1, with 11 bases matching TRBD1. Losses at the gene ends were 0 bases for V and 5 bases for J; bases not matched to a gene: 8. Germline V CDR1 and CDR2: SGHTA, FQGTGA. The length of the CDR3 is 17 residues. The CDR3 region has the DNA TGTGCCAGCAGCTTAACCGGGACAGGGGGTGGTGGGACTGAAGCTTTCTTT. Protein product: CASSLTGTGGGGTEAFF.

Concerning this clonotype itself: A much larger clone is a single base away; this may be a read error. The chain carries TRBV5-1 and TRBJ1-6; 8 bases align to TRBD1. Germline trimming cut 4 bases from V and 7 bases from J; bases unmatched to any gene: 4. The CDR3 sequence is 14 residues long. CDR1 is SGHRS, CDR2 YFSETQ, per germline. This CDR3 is CASSRDRQNSPLHF. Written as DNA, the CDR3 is TGCGCCAGCAGCCGGGACAGGCAGAATTCACCCCTCCACTTT.

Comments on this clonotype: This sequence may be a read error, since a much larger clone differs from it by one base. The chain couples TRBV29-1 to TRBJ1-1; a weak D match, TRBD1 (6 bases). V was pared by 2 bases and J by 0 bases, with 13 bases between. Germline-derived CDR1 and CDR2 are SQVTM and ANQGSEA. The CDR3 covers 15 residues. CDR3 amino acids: CSVENGGQLNTEAFF. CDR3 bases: TGCAGCGTTGAAAATGGAGGACAGTTGAACACTGAAGCTTTCTTT.

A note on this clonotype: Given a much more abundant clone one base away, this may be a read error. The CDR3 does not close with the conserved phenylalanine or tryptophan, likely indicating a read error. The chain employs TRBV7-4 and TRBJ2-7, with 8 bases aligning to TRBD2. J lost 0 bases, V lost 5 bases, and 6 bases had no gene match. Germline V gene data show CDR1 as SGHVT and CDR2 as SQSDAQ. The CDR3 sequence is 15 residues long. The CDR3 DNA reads TGTGCCAGCAGCAGGCTAGCGGGTAGCTCCTACGAGCAGTACTTG. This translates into CASSRLAGSSYEQYL.

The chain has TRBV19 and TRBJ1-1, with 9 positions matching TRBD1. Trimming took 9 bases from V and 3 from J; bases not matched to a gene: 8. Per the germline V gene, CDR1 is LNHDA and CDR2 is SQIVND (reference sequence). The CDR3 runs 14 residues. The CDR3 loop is CASSPRDRDTEAFF. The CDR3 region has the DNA TGTGCCAGCAGTCCCCGGGACAGGGACACTGAAGCTTTCTTT.

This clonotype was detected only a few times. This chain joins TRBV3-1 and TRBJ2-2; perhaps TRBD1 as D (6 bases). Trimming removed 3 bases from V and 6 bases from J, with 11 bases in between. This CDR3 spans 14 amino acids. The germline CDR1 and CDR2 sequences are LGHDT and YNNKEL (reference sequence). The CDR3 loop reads CASSHTTGSGELFF. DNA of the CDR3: TGTGCCAGCAGCCATACTACAGGGTCCGGGGAGCTGTTTTTT.